The 26 T cell receptor beta chains reported below all come from one sample, sequenced in a study of blood T cell repertoires in COVID-19 (dated by TCRdb to the early 2020s). The library was obtained by the immunoSEQ multiplex PCR assay. TCRdb obtained this table from immuneACCESS and retained in-frame rearrangements with V and J assigned. These tables miss some clones; where compared with another copy, unresolved V genes account for less than half of the shortfall, and the remainder is unexplained. This sample holds about 90,000 clones; roughly 90% were observed only once. The ten most abundant clones make up roughly 2.5% of the sample. Sequencing was carried out using peripheral blood. These receptor sequences come from a man aged 45-60 years with COVID-19, enrolled during active disease.

The CDR3 coding sequence is TGTGCCAGCAGTTATGACGGACAGATTAACTATGGCTACACCTTC. Encoded protein: CASSYDGQINYGYTF. The gene calls are TRBV6-5 and TRBJ1-2, with D tentatively TRBD1 (6 bases). The germline V gene encodes CDR1 MNHEY and CDR2 SVGAGI. Trimming took 3 bases from V and 1 from J, leaving 12 bases between them. This CDR3 region has 15 residues.

The rearrangement uses TRBV5-6 and TRBJ2-7; 10 bases are a match to TRBD1. CDR3 length: 16 residues. V was pared by 4 bases and J by 4 bases, with 11 bases of the junction left unmatched. Germline V gives CDR1 SGHDT, CDR2 YYEEEE. The CDR3 sequence: CASSRDRGRALYEQYF. The CDR3 DNA reads TGTGCCAGCAGCCGAGACAGGGGGCGTGCCCTTTACGAGCAGTACTTC. Combining the CDR3 with reference TRBV5-6 and TRBJ2-7 gives the whole variable domain DAGVTQSPTHLIKTRGQQVTLRCSPKSGHDTVSWYQQALGQGPQFIFQYYEEEERQRGNFPDRFSGHQFPNYSSELNVNALLLGDSALYLCASSRDRGRALYEQYFGPGTRLTVT.

This chain connects TRBV28 to TRBJ2-5; 9 bases align to TRBD1. The germline CDR1 and CDR2 sequences are MDHEN and SYDVKM. V shed 3 bases and J 4 bases; nucleotides not matched to a gene: 9. There are 16 residues in the CDR3. CDR3 sequence reads: CASSFPLGTGLETQYF. The CDR3 nucleotides are TGTGCCAGCAGTTTTCCCCTCGGGACAGGGCTAGAGACCCAGTACTTC.

This chain connects TRBV11-2 to TRBJ1-6; 10 bases align to TRBD1. J was trimmed by 9 bases and V by 6 bases; bases with no gene match: 5. Germline V gene lookup returns CDR1 SGHAT and CDR2 FQNNGV. The CDR3 runs 14 residues. For the CDR3, the DNA is TGTGCCAGCAGTCGACAGGGGGCAAGTTCACCCCTCCACTTT. It encodes CASSRQGASSPLHF.

CDR3 loop: CASSSVRVGYGYTF. The DNA for the CDR3 is TGTGCCAGCAGTTCCGTGCGGGTAGGGTATGGCTACACCTTC. The chain couples TRBV6-5 to TRBJ1-2; D is uncertain. The length of the CDR3 is 14 residues. Germline V gene lookup returns CDR1 MNHEY and CDR2 SVGAGI. V gave up 4 bases and J gave up 5 bases, with 14 bases separating them.

The chain has TRBV3-1 (or the pseudogene TRBV3-2) and TRBJ2-7; tentative D call: TRBD1 (6 bases). From germline, CDR1 is LGHDT and CDR2 YNNKEL (reference sequence). The germline V and J ends were trimmed by 8 bases and 7 bases, with 18 bases remaining between them. This CDR3 contains 13 residues. CDR3 DNA: TGTGCCAGCCGCAACACAGGGATTGAAGAGCAGTACTTC. As protein: CASRNTGIEEQYF.

This chain uses TRBV6-2 or TRBV6-3 with TRBJ1-2; tentatively, D is TRBD1 (6 bases). Germline V lookup: CDR1 MNHEY, CDR2 SVGEGT. There are 14 residues in the CDR3. V lost 6 bases to trimming and J lost 3 bases, with 14 bases between them. CDR3 amino acids: CASSSPDRHYGYTF. CDR3 nucleotide sequence: TGTGCCAGCAGCTCCCCCGACAGGCACTATGGCTACACCTTC.

The gene calls are TRBV5-1 and TRBJ1-1; a possible D gene is TRBD1 (6 bases). Germline CDR1 and CDR2: SGHRS and YFSETQ. Deletions cut 4 bases from V and 1 base from J, with 14 bases between. The CDR3 contains 15 residues. In DNA, the CDR3 is TGCGCCAGCAGCCTGGTGGGACACCAGAACACTGAAGCTTTCTTT. It specifies CASSLVGHQNTEAFF.

The chain is built from TRBV4-2 and TRBJ1-2; D is unclear. The CDR3 runs to 12 residues. The V and J ends lost 5 bases and 0 bases respectively, with 4 bases between them. Germline CDR1 is LGHNA and CDR2 is YNFKEQ. The CDR3 nucleotides read TGTGCCAGCAGCGTCTCTAACTATGGCTACACCTTC. Encoded protein: CASSVSNYGYTF.

The chain couples TRBV4-3 to TRBJ2-1, with 8 positions matching TRBD2. The CDR3 has 15 amino acids. J lost 9 bases, V lost 1 base, and 8 bases had no gene match. Per the germline V gene, CDR1 is LGHNA and CDR2 is YSLEER. The CDR3 region has the DNA TGCGCCAGCAGCCAAGTCCCCGGGGGGGGCGGTGAGCAGTTCTTC. Protein sequence: CASSQVPGGGGEQFF.

The rearrangement links TRBV24-1 to TRBJ1-2; D gene unclear. The CDR3 covers 14 residues. CDR1 and CDR2 from the germline V gene are KGHDR and SFDVKD. Between the trimmed V and J ends, which lost 4 bases and 6 bases, there was a span of 14 bases. The CDR3 loop reads CATSDRFGRHGYTF. CDR3 DNA: TGTGCCACCAGTGACCGATTTGGGAGGCATGGCTACACCTTC.

The chain has TRBV24-1 and TRBJ2-7; a weak D match, TRBD2 (6 bases). V was pared by 5 bases and J by 6 bases, with 7 bases between. There are 11 residues in the CDR3. From germline, CDR1 is KGHDR and CDR2 SFDVKD. This CDR3 reads CATSGGGEQYF. DNA of the CDR3: TGTGCCACCAGTGGGGGAGGCGAGCAGTACTTC.

This sequence joins TRBV28 and TRBJ1-3; D uncertain. This CDR3 has 17 residues. The V end was cut by 2 bases, the J end by 0 bases, with 14 bases between. Germline CDR1 and CDR2: MDHEN and SYDVKM. Here the CDR3 reads CASSLRRGNYSGNTIYF. The DNA for the CDR3 is TGTGCCAGCAGTTTAAGGCGCGGCAATTACTCTGGAAACACCATATATTTT.

The chain uses TRBV7-9 and TRBJ2-5; no definite D call. This CDR3 comprises 12 residues. Looked up from germline, CDR1 is SEHNR and CDR2 is FQNEAQ (reference sequence). V was cut by 5 bases and J by 5 bases, with 9 bases left in between. Here the CDR3 DNA reads TGTGCCAGCAGCCCCAGCGCGGAGACCCAGTACTTC. It codes for CASSPSAETQYF. Combining the CDR3 with reference TRBV7-9 and TRBJ2-5 gives the whole variable domain DTGVSQNPRHKITKRGQNVTFRCDPISEHNRLYWYRQTLGQGPEFLTYFQNEAQLEKSRLLSDRFSAERPKGSFSTLEIQRTEQGDSAMYLCASSPSAETQYFGPGTRLLVL.

J is TRBJ2-6 and V is TRBV7-2; 7 bases match TRBD1. Trimming cost V 5 bases and J 13 bases; bases outside gene matches: 14. The CDR3 length is 15 residues. Germline V lookup: CDR1 SGHTA, CDR2 FQGNSA. CDR3 coding DNA: TGTGCCAGCAGCCAGCCCCGGGACAGTATAAATGTCCTGACTTTC. It is translated as CASSQPRDSINVLTF.

The chain joins TRBV6-5 to TRBJ2-3; a possible D gene is TRBD2 (6 bases). Trimming took 5 bases from V and 2 from J, leaving 11 bases between them. Germline CDR1 MNHEY, CDR2 SVGAGI. The length of the CDR3 is 14 residues. The CDR3 region is CASSPGTHTDTQYF. The CDR3 nucleotides read TGTGCCAGCAGTCCCGGGACTCACACAGATACGCAGTATTTT.

The rearrangement joins TRBV11-2 to TRBJ1-1; perhaps TRBD1 as D (6 bases). Per germline, CDR1 SGHAT and CDR2 FQNNGV. CDR3 length: 17 residues. The V end lost 5 bases, the J end lost 0 bases, and 19 bases lay between the germline ends. The CDR3 nucleotides are TGTGCCAGCAGCCCGACCTACTTACAGGGTATGAACACTGAAGCTTTCTTT. Translated: CASSPTYLQGMNTEAFF.

This chain uses TRBV7-9 with TRBJ1-2; maybe TRBD1 (5 bases). Germline-derived CDR1 and CDR2 are SEHNR and FQNEAQ (reference sequence). V shed 6 bases and J shed 4 bases, with 15 bases lying between them. The CDR3 spans 14 residues. As DNA, the CDR3 is TGTGCCAGCAGTTACGATGGACACTCCTATGGCTACACCTTC. Its translation: CASSYDGHSYGYTF.

The chain combines TRBV7-3 with TRBJ2-1; D might be TRBD1 (6 bases). In germline, CDR1 is SGHTA, CDR2 FQGTGA. This CDR3 is built from 15 residues. Between the trimmed V and J ends, which lost 5 bases and 0 bases, there was a span of 11 bases. In DNA, the CDR3 is TGTGCCAGCAGCCACAGGGACGCCTCCTACAATGAGCAGTTCTTC. Translation: CASSHRDASYNEQFF.

J is TRBJ1-1 and V is TRBV12-3 or TRBV12-4; 7 bases match TRBD1. The CDR3 extends over 13 amino acids. The junction had 9 bases not matched to a gene; V was cut back by 5 bases and J by 9 bases. In DNA form, the CDR3 reads TGTGCCAGCAGTAGGGGACAGACACCTAAAGCTTTCTTT. Translated, it gives CASSRGQTPKAFF.

V usage is TRBV5-1 and J usage is TRBJ1-1; D remains unclear. The CDR3 sequence is 15 residues long. The germline V gene encodes CDR1 SGHRS and CDR2 YFSETQ. V lost 1 base and J 7 bases, leaving 17 bases between the germline ends. CDR3 nucleotide sequence: TGCGCCAGCAGCTTGTCTTCGGCGGGAGGTGGTGAAGCTTTCTTT. It encodes CASSLSSAGGGEAFF.

V is TRBV9 and J is TRBJ1-2, with a weak D call TRBD1 (5 bases). Trimming shortened V by 3 bases and J by 2 bases, and 14 bases separated the two germline ends. This CDR3 region has 15 residues. CDR1 is SGDLS, CDR2 YYNGEE, per germline. CDR3 sequence: CASSADRQLNYGYTF. DNA for the CDR3: TGTGCCAGCAGCGCCGACCGACAGTTGAACTATGGCTACACCTTC.

This rearrangement joins TRBV5-1 to TRBJ1-2; D ambiguous. CDR1 and CDR2 (germline): SGHRS, YFSETQ. V was cut by 2 bases and J by 2 bases, with 10 bases left in between. This CDR3 has 14 residues. CDR3 amino acids: CASSFSPQNYGYTF. CDR3 bases: TGCGCCAGCAGCTTTTCTCCACAGAACTATGGCTACACCTTC. The full variable domain, rest sourced from reference TRBV5-1 and TRBJ1-2, is KAGVTQTPRYLIKTRGQQVTLSCSPISGHRSVSWYQQTPGQGLQFLFEYFSETQRNKGNFPGRFSGRQFSNSRSEMNVSTLELGDSALYLCASSFSPQNYGYTFGSGTRLTVV.

In DNA form, the CDR3 reads TGTGCCAGCAGCCCCCGGGACAGGGGGTCTGTAGCTTTCTTT. The encoded protein is CASSPRDRGSVAFF. This chain connects TRBV3-1 (or the pseudogene TRBV3-2) to TRBJ1-1; TRBD1 agrees at 11 bases. Germline V gene lookup returns CDR1 LGHDT and CDR2 YNNKEL (reference sequence). This CDR3 spans 14 amino acids. V trimming: 4 bases; J trimming: 10 bases; junction bases outside the gene matches: 8.

About this clone: Distinct nucleotide sequences in the sample also encode this CDR3. This chain joins TRBV5-4 and TRBJ2-1, with a weak D call TRBD1 (5 bases). With 0 bases removed from V and 4 bases from J, the gap between germline ends came to 8 bases. This CDR3 region has 14 residues. The germline V gene encodes CDR1 SGHNT and CDR2 YYREEE (reference sequence). The CDR3 region is CASSLGTGYNEQFF. The CDR3 DNA sequence: TGTGCCAGCAGCTTGGGAACAGGATACAATGAGCAGTTCTTC.

This rearrangement joins TRBV6-2 or TRBV6-3 to TRBJ1-2; D gene ambiguous. Between the trimmed V and J ends, which lost 2 bases and 1 base, there was a span of 17 bases. CDR1 and CDR2 (germline): MNHEY, SVGEGT. The CDR3 is 17 residues long. Here the CDR3 DNA reads TGTGCCAGCAGTTACGTCGCCGGGAGAAGTTATAACTATGGCTACACCTTC. Translation: CASSYVAGRSYNYGYTF.